This note documents a single T cell receptor (beta chain) sequence. This clonotype occurred a few times. The antigen it recognizes is unknown. The record has no base qualities; no much larger clone is one base away. This entry comes from a study of post-analysis software for immune sequencing data (dated by TCRdb to about 2015). With respect to the entire study: The recorded disease courses included relapsing-remitting, secondary progressive and progressive-relapsing multiple sclerosis, and some patients had no subtype annotation. A subset of samples was prepared in parallel using single-end sample barcoding, then pooled and co-amplified after Illumina adapter ligation. The patient repertoires were compared against roughly 12 previously published healthy control repertoires obtained from donors aged 6 to 25 years. Overall study results and their limits: Normalized Chao1 diversity was significantly lower in multiple sclerosis patients than controls, suggesting substantial peripheral T-cell clonal expansion. The multiple sclerosis patient group was slightly younger than the control group. Direct clustering with F measure revealed strong co-clustering of samples prepared in the same batch, which led to a batch-effect correction. Significantly higher frequencies in patients than in controls were found for a few TRBV segments, including TRBV5-6, TRBV5-1 and TRBV20-1.

To demonstrate the VDJtools post-analysis software, the study profiled TCR beta repertoires from the peripheral blood of under 15 young patients with multiple sclerosis. The patients with multiple sclerosis were children and adolescents between 6 and 15 years of age. The receptor library was made with PCR. Sequencer: Illumina HiSeq 2500. Unique molecular identifiers were incorporated into TCR beta cDNA libraries to reduce PCR and sequencing biases. Roughly 500,000 cDNA molecules were obtained for every 1 to 10 million input T cells, so each molecule roughly corresponded to one T cell. The patient libraries were prepared and sequenced with the same protocol used for the earlier healthy control dataset. Samples belonging to the same batch were prepared together, multiplexed and sequenced on a shared HiSeq lane. Per the authors' processing: Raw barcoded reads were processed with MIGEC, discarding single-read molecular identifier groups before consensus assembly and CDR3 extraction. VDJtools was used for post-analysis of the clonotype tables, and diversity was normalized by down-sampling every dataset to the size of the smallest sample. In repertoire overlap clustering, CDR3 amino acid sequences, but not nucleotide sequences, were matched to correct batch-related cross-sample contamination. TCRdb itself trimmed the public reads at Q25 with fastp, ran MiXCR and retained productive beta chains. Under each unique CDR3 protein, matching rows form one entry showing the most common genes and DNA. The V and J calls here are based on TCRdb, not the publication. A total of around 770,000 distinct CDR3 sequences appear in this sample, around 42% of them only once. In total, the top ten clones hold roughly 4.4% of the sample.

The CDR3 contains 11 residues, cysteine and phenylalanine counted. The CDR3 DNA has 33 bases and is translated from base 1. The germline ends are 6 bases apart after V is trimmed by 8 bases and J by 3 bases. The sequenced sample consisted of blood. The sequence is built from TRBV12-3 or TRBV12-4 and TRBJ2-3; a confident D gene designation cannot be given. The TCR originated in a girl aged 5-17 years with multiple sclerosis. The DNA sequence is as follows: TGTGCCAGCCTAGAGACAGATACGCAGTATTTT. The translation is CASLETDTQYF.